The clone carrying this T cell receptor (beta chain) was found many times. Its target is not known. The data belong to a study of T-cell reconstitution after alpha-beta-depleted transplantation in children. Findings and limits, study-wide: Expanded graft clones, several hundred of them, were reportedly the source of alpha-beta T cells about two months after transplant. In some patients, recipient T cells and intrathymic progenitors surviving conditioning explained high day-60 diversity. Newly produced T cells mostly provided counts and TCRbeta diversity after one year, as hyperexpanded clones declined.

The CDR3 is 15 residues long. Germline-derived CDR1 and CDR2 are SGHTA and FQGNSA. Trimming cost V 1 base and J 3 bases, with 13 bases left between them. Unique molecular identifiers were used to barcode this TCRbeta library. Using its own MiXCR run on the PCR reads, TCRdb lists one record per CDR3 protein. The data hold a few hundred thousand distinct CDR3 sequences, with about 24% observed a single time. The chain combines TRBV7-2 with TRBJ2-7, with D possibly called TRBD1 or TRBD2 (5 bases each). The starting material was PBMCs, mostly from graft donor cells, obtained 360 days after TCRalphabeta/CD19-depleted stem cell transplant. This TCR derives from a female patient aged 2-9 years who had a stem cell transplant for congenital amegakaryocytic thrombocytopenia, so the T cells may come from the graft donor. CDR3 amino acids: CASSLDPGRNYEQYF. CDR3 nucleotide sequence: TGTGCCAGCAGCTTAGATCCGGGGCGGAACTACGAGCAGTACTTC.